This entry lists 17 T cell receptor beta chains sequenced from one sample in a study of blood T cell repertoires in COVID-19. The repertoire was sequenced with immunoSEQ multiplex PCR; TCRdb's copy has only in-frame clones and lacks some. The sample records over 70,000 clones, about 85% being singletons. The material sequenced was peripheral blood. The receptor source for this set is an elderly man with acute or convalescent COVID-19.

The chain carries TRBV28 and TRBJ1-5; D remains ambiguous. CDR1 and CDR2 (germline): MDHEN, SYDVKM. V lost 3 bases and J 11 bases, leaving 17 bases between the germline ends. This CDR3 is 14 amino acids long. The CDR3 loop is CASSLENPQWAQHF. The CDR3 DNA is TGTGCCAGCAGTTTGGAGAACCCCCAATGGGCCCAGCATTTT.

The chain has TRBV2 and TRBJ2-7, with 7 bases matching TRBD2. V lost 8 bases and J lost 1; bases outside the gene matches: 8. CDR3 length equals 14 residues. The germline gives CDR1 SNHLY, CDR2 FYNNEI. For the CDR3, the DNA is TGTGCCAGCCTACGGGGGGAAGAGTCCTACGAGCAGTACTTC. Translated: CASLRGEESYEQYF.

This chain connects TRBV7-2 to TRBJ1-3, with a tentative D call TRBD1 (5 bases). The germline gives CDR1 SGHTA, CDR2 FQGNSA. CDR3 length equals 15 residues. The V end was cut by 3 bases, the J end by 0 bases, with 9 bases between. Here the CDR3 DNA reads TGTGCCAGCAGCTTGGGGCCGCTCTCTGGAAACACCATATATTTT. It translates to CASSLGPLSGNTIYF. The full variable domain, completed using reference TRBV7-2 and TRBJ1-3, is GAGVSQSPSNKVTEKGKDVELRCDPISGHTALYWYRQSLGQGLEFLIYFQGNSAPDKSGLPSDRFSAERTGGSVSTLTIQRTQQEDSAVYLCASSLGPLSGNTIYFGEGSWLTVV.

The genes are TRBV5-8 and TRBJ1-1; D gene uncertain. Germline V gives CDR1 SGHTS, CDR2 YDEGEE. Trimming pared 3 bases from V and 1 base from J, leaving 4 bases between. The CDR3 has 12 residues. The CDR3 coding sequence is TGTGCCAGCAGCTCGGGGAACACTGAAGCTTTCTTT. Its translation: CASSSGNTEAFF.

The rearrangement uses TRBV6-4 and TRBJ2-6; 10 bases are shared with TRBD1. This CDR3 is built from 19 residues. The V and J ends lost 4 bases and 4 bases, in that order; junction bases with no gene match: 13. Per the germline V gene, CDR1 is MRHNA and CDR2 is SNTAGT. CDR3 nucleotides: TGTGCCAGCAGTGGCTCCTTGATGGGGACAGGGGCGGGGGCCAACGTCCTGACTTTC. Translating it yields CASSGSLMGTGAGANVLTF.

In its sample, this clone was seen a few times. This chain links TRBV9 with TRBJ2-5; D is possibly TRBD2 (5 bases). Germline loops: CDR1 SGDLS, CDR2 YYNGEE. The CDR3 has 15 amino acids. Trimming removed 4 bases at V and 1 base at J, with 14 bases between. Here the CDR3 DNA reads TGTGCCAGCAGCCCGGGGTCGGCAGGCCAAGAGACCCAGTACTTC. Translating it yields CASSPGSAGQETQYF.

This chain uses TRBV7-2 with TRBJ1-2; 7 bases are shared with TRBD1. The CDR3 has 15 amino acids. Germline V gives CDR1 SGHTA, CDR2 FQGNSA. Unmatched junction bases numbered 9, after V lost 3 bases and J lost 5 bases. As DNA, the CDR3 is TGTGCCAGCAGCTTCTCACGACAGGGCGGGTATGGCTACACCTTC. Protein sequence: CASSFSRQGGYGYTF.

In its sample, this clone was seen once. The V gene is TRBV19, the J gene TRBJ1-6; TRBD1 is a possible D gene (5 bases). Germline V gene lookup returns CDR1 LNHDA and CDR2 SQIVND (reference sequence). V dropped 7 bases and J dropped 9 bases, with 16 bases sitting between them. CDR3 length: 14 amino acids. The CDR3 here is CASNQERGGSPLHF. The CDR3 DNA follows: TGTGCCAGTAATCAGGAAAGGGGAGGTTCACCCCTCCACTTT.

The J gene is TRBJ1-1, the V gene TRBV4-1; D perhaps matches TRBD1 (5 bases). This CDR3 is 14 amino acids long. Between the trimmed V and J ends, which lost 3 bases and 1 base, there was a span of 9 bases. The germline CDR1 and CDR2 sequences are MGHRA and YSYEKL. CDR3 coding DNA: TGCGCCAGCAGCCATGTTACAGGGAACACTGAAGCTTTCTTT. Its translation: CASSHVTGNTEAFF.

The chain combines TRBV28 with TRBJ1-2, with 7 bases lining up with TRBD1. This CDR3 is 17 amino acids long. V gave up 5 bases and J gave up 2 bases; unmatched junction bases: 14. Germline V CDR1 and CDR2: MDHEN, SYDVKM. CDR3 DNA: TGTGCCAGCAGTGATTTGGGTTTGGACAGGATGAACTATGGCTACACCTTC. Translated, it gives CASSDLGLDRMNYGYTF.

The chain joins TRBV21-1 to TRBJ1-2; no check of the table's D call, TRBD1, against the DNA was made. TRBV21-1 is tagged as a pseudogene. The CDR3 has 14 amino acids. The CDR3 reads CASSKMTGVYGYTF. CDR3 bases: TGTGCCAGCAGCAAAATGACAGGTGTCTATGGCTACACCTTC.

J is TRBJ2-3 and V is TRBV3-1 (or the pseudogene TRBV3-2); D is possibly TRBD1 (5 bases). V was clipped by 0 bases and J by 8 bases, with 9 bases between them. The CDR3 has 13 residues. The V gene's germline CDR1 is LGHDT and CDR2 YNNKEL (reference sequence). The CDR3 DNA reads TGTGCCAGCAGCCAAGAAGGGGCAATTACGCAGTATTTT. This translates into CASSQEGAITQYF.

The genes are TRBV7-2 and TRBJ2-2; TRBD2 matches 7 bases. Germline CDR1 is SGHTA and CDR2 is FQGNSA. CDR3 length equals 16 residues. With V trimmed by 2 bases and J by 5 bases, 8 bases remained unmatched. In DNA form, the CDR3 reads TGTGCCAGCAGCTTAATGGCTAGCGGAGTAACCGGGGAGCTGTTTTTT. This translates into CASSLMASGVTGELFF.

Only a few counts were recorded for this clone. V gene TRBV7-2 combines with J gene TRBJ2-4; D is unclear. This CDR3 has 16 amino acids. The germline V gene has CDR1 SGHTA and CDR2 FQGNSA. V lost 1 base to trimming and J lost 7 bases, with 17 bases between them. DNA of the CDR3: TGTGCCAGCAGCTTAGATTACGCCAGGATGAGCAACATTCAGTACTTC. Protein product: CASSLDYARMSNIQYF.

This clone showed up just a few times. The V and J genes are TRBV7-9 and TRBJ2-7, with TRBD2 matching 10 bases. J gave up 4 bases and V 8 bases, and 8 bases lay outside the gene matches. CDR1 is SEHNR, CDR2 FQNEAQ, per germline (reference sequence). This CDR3 is 14 amino acids long. CDR3 in DNA: TGTGCCAGCGGGCTAGCGGGAGTTTTGTACGAGCAGTACTTC. Protein product: CASGLAGVLYEQYF.

This clone was detected only once. The V call is TRBV6-5, the J call TRBJ2-1; a weak D match, TRBD2 (5 bases). The CDR3 consists of 15 residues. V was clipped by 2 bases and J by 4 bases, with 12 bases between them. Germline CDR1 and CDR2: MNHEY and SVGAGI. CDR3 in amino acids: CASSYGGLQYNEQFF. CDR3 DNA: TGTGCCAGCAGTTACGGTGGACTGCAGTACAATGAGCAGTTCTTC.

Here the CDR3 DNA reads TGTGCCAGCAGTTCCCGGGACAGGAGTAGCAATCAGCCCCAGCATTTT. It translates to CASSSRDRSSNQPQHF. V gene TRBV6-6 combines with J gene TRBJ1-5, with TRBD1 identical over 8 bases. V gave up 4 bases and J gave up 0 bases; unmatched junction bases: 5. Germline V gives CDR1 MNHNY, CDR2 SVGAGI (reference sequence). The CDR3 loop spans 16 amino acids.